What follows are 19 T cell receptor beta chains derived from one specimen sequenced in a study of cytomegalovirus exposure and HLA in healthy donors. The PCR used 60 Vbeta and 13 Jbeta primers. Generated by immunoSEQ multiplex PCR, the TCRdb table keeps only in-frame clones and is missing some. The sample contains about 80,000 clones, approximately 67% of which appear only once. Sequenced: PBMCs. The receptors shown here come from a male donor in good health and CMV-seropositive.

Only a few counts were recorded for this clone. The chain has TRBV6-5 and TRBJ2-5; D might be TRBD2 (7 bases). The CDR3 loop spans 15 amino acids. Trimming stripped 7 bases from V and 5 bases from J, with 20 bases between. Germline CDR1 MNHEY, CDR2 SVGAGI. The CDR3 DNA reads TGTGCCAGCAACTTACGTCGGGGGGCGGGGGAGACCCAGTACTTC. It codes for CASNLRRGAGETQYF.

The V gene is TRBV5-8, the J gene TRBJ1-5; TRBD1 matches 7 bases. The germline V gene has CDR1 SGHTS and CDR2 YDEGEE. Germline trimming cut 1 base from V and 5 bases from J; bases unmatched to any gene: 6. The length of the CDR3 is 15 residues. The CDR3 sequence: CASSLFGDSYQPQHF. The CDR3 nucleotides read TGTGCCAGCAGCTTGTTTGGGGACAGTTATCAGCCCCAGCATTTT. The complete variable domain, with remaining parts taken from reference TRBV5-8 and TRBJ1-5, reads EAGVTQSPTHLIKTRGQQATLRCSPISGHTSVYWYQQALGLGLQFLLWYDEGEERNRGNFPPRFSGRQFPNYSSELNVNALELEDSALYLCASSLFGDSYQPQHFGDGTRLSIL.

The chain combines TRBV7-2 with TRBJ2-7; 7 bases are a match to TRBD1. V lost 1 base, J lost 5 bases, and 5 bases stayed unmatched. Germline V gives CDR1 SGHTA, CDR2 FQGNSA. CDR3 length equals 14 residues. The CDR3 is CASSLETGIHEQYF. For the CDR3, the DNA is TGTGCCAGCAGCTTAGAGACAGGGATCCACGAGCAGTACTTC. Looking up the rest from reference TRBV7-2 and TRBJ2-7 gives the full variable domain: GAGVSQSPSNKVTEKGKDVELRCDPISGHTALYWYRQSLGQGLEFLIYFQGNSAPDKSGLPSDRFSAERTGGSVSTLTIQRTQQEDSAVYLCASSLETGIHEQYFGPGTRLTVT.

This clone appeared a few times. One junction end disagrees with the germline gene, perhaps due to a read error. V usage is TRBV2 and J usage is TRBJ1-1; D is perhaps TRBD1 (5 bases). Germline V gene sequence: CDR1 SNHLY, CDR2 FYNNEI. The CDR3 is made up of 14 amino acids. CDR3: CASRGQGRNPEAFF. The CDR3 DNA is TGTGCCAGCAGGGGTCAGGGAAGGAACCCTGAAGCTTTCTTT.

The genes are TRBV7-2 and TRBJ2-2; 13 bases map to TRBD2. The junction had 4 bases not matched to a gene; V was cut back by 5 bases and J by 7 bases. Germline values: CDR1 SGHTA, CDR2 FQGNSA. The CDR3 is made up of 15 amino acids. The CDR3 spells CASSPLAGGDGELFF. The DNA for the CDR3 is TGTGCCAGCAGCCCACTAGCGGGAGGGGACGGGGAGCTGTTTTTT.

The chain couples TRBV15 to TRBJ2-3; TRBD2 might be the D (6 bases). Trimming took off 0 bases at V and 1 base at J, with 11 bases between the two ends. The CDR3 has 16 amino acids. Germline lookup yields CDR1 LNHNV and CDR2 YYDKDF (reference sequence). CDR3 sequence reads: CATSREGQRGTDTQYF. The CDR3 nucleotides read TGTGCCACCAGCAGAGAGGGCCAGCGGGGCACAGATACGCAGTATTTT.

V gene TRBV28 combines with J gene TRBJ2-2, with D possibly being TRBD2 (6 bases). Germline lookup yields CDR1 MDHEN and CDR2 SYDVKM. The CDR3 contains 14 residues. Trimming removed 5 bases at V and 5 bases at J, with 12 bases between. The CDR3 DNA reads TGTGCCAGCAGTCAGGGACTGCGAACCGGGGAGCTGTTTTTT. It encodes CASSQGLRTGELFF.

In DNA, the CDR3 is TGTGCCAGCAGCCCGTCAGCGAGCCTAGCTTACGAGCAGTACTTC. The encoded protein is CASSPSASLAYEQYF. The chain uses TRBV7-2 and TRBJ2-7; possible D gene TRBD2, 5 bases. CDR1 and CDR2 from the germline V gene are SGHTA and FQGNSA. The ends were cut back, 5 bases at V and 4 bases at J, with 18 bases in the middle. The CDR3 is 15 amino acids.

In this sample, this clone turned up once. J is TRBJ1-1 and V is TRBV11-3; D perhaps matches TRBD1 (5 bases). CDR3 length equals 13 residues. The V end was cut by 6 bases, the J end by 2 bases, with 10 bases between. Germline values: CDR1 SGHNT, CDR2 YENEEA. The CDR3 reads CASSSDRNTEAFF. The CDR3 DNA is TGTGCCAGCAGTTCCGACAGAAACACTGAAGCTTTCTTT.

This CDR3 is CSVHLDRVDGYTF. The CDR3 DNA reads TGCAGCGTTCACCTGGACAGGGTAGATGGCTACACCTTC. This chain joins TRBV29-1 and TRBJ1-2; 8 bases line up with TRBD1. Germline trimming cut 5 bases from V and 6 bases from J; bases unmatched to any gene: 8. CDR3 size: 13 residues. Germline values: CDR1 SQVTM, CDR2 ANQGSEA.

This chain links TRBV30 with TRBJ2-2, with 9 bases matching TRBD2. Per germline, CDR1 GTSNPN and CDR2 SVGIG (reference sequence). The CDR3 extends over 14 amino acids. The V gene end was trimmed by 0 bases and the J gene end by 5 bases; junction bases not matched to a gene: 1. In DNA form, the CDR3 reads TGTGCCTGGAGTGTTCTAGCGGGGACCGGGGAGCTGTTTTTT. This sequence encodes CAWSVLAGTGELFF.

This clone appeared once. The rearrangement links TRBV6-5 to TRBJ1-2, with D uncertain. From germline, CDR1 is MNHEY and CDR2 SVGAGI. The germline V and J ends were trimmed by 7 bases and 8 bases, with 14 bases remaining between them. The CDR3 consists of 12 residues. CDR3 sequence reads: CASKRSGGGYTF. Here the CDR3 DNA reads TGTGCCAGCAAAAGGAGTGGTGGAGGCTACACCTTC.

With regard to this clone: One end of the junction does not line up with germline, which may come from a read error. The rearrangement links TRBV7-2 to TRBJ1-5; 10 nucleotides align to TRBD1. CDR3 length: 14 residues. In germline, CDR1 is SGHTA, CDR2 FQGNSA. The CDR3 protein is CASSLAGQGSPPHF. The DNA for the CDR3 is TGTGCCAGCAGCTTAGCGGGACAGGGGAGTCCCCCGCATTTT.

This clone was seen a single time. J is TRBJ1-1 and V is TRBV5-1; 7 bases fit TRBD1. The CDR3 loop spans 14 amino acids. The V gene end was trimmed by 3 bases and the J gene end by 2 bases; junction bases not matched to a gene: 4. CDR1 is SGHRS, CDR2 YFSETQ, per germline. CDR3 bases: TGCGCCAGCAGCTCTACAGGGGCAAACACTGAAGCTTTCTTT. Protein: CASSSTGANTEAFF.

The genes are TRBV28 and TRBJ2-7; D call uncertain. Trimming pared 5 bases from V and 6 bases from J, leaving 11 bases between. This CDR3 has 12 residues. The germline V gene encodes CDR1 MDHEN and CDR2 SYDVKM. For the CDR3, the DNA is TGTGCCAGCAGTCTCCGGGTGTCCGAGCAGTACTTC. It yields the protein CASSLRVSEQYF.

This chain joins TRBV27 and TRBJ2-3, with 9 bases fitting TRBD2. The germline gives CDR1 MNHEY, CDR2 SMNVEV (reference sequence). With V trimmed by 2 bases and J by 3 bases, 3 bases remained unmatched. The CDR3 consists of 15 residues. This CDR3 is CASSLAGGPTDTQYF. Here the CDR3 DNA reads TGTGCCAGCAGTTTAGCGGGAGGGCCGACAGATACGCAGTATTTT.

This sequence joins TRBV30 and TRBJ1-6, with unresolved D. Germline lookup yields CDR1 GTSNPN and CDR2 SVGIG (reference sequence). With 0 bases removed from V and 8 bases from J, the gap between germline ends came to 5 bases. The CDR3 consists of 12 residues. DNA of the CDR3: TGTGCCTGGAGTGTGAGGGATTCACCCCTCCACTTT. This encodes CAWSVRDSPLHF.

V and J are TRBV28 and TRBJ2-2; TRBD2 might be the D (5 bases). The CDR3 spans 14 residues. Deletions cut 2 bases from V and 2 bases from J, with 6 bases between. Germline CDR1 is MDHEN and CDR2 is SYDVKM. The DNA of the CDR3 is TGTGCCAGCAGTTTAGGACTTAACACCGGGGAGCTGTTTTTT. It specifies CASSLGLNTGELFF.

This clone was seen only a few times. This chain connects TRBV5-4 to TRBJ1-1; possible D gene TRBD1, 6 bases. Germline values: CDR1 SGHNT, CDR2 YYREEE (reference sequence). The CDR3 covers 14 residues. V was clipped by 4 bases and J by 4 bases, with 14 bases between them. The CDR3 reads CASSRAGDGTEAFF. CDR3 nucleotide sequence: TGTGCCAGCAGCCGCGCAGGGGACGGCACTGAAGCTTTCTTT.